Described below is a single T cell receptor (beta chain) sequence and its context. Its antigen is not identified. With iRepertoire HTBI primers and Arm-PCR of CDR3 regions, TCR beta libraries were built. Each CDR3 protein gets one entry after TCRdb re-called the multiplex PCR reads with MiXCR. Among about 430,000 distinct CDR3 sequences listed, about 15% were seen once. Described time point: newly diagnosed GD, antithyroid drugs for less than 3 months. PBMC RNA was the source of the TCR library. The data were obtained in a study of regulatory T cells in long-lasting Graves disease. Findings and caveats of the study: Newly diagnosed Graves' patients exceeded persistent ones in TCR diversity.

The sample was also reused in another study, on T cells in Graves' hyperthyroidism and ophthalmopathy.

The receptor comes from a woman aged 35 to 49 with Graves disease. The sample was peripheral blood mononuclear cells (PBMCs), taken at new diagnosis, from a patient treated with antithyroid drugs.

CDR3 loop: CASSERMGGFLRAFF. The CDR3 bases are TGTGCCAGCAGTGAAAGGATGGGGGGGTTCTTGCGGGCTTTCTTT. The V call is TRBV2, the J call TRBJ1-1, with D possibly TRBD1 on 5 matching bases. Per the germline V gene, CDR1 is SNHLY and CDR2 is FYNNEI. The CDR3 contains 15 residues. The V and J ends lost 2 bases and 11 bases respectively, with 21 bases between them.